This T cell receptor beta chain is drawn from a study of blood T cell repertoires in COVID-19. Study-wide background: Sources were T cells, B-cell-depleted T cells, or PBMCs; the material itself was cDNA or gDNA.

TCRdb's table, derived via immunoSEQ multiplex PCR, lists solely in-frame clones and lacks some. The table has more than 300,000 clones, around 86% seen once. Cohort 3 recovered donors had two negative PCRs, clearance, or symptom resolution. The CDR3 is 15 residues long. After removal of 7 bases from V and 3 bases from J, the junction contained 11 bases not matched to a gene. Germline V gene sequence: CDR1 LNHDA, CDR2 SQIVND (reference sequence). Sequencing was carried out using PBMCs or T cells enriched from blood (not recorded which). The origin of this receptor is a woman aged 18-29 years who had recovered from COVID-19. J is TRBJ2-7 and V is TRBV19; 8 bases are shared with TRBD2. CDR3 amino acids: CASNPGAGGDYEQYF. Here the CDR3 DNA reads TGTGCCAGTAATCCAGGGGCGGGGGGAGACTACGAGCAGTACTTC. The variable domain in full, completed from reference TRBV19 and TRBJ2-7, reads DGGITQSPKYLFRKEGQNVTLSCEQNLNHDAMYWYRQDPGQGLRLIYYSQIVNDFQKGDIAEGYSVSREKKESFPLTVTSAQKNPTAFYLCASNPGAGGDYEQYFGPGTRLTVT.